The 14 T cell receptor beta chains below come from one sample, sequenced in a study of CD8+ T cells in alopecia areata. Treatment meaning: oral pan-JAK inhibitor, 5-10 mg twice daily. Alopecia areata patients had lesional scalp punch biopsies and peripheral blood taken from them. Following extraction, RNA underwent reverse transcription to cDNA, which served as the sequencing template. The assay was immunoSEQ multiplex PCR, and TCRdb's table has in-frame clones only and misses some. The sample yields approximately 1,300 clones, 60% to 80% seen once. Sequencing used skin, obtained at week 24, from a patient treated with tofacitinib. These receptors were taken from a human donor with alopecia areata.

This clone was recorded only once. The genes are TRBV7-3 and TRBJ1-6, with a weak D call TRBD1 (5 bases). The ends were cut back, 3 bases at V and 5 bases at J, with 8 bases in the middle. The CDR3 loop spans 14 amino acids. Germline V gives CDR1 SGHTA, CDR2 FQGTGA. The CDR3 reads CASSLARDNSPLHF. CDR3 DNA: TGTGCCAGCAGCTTGGCCAGGGATAATTCACCCCTCCACTTT.

The CDR3 coding sequence is TGTGCCAGCAGCGGGACAGGGGGCCAGCTCAATGAGCAGTTCTTC. As protein: CASSGTGGQLNEQFF. This sequence joins TRBV7-2 and TRBJ2-1; TRBD1 matches 12 bases. After removal of 5 bases from V and 6 bases from J, the junction contained 5 bases not matched to a gene. The length of the CDR3 is 15 residues. CDR1 and CDR2 from the germline V gene are SGHTA and FQGNSA.

The rearrangement uses TRBV18 and TRBJ2-3; TRBD2 matches 7 bases. The CDR3 runs to 12 residues. Germline V gene lookup returns CDR1 KGHSH and CDR2 LQKENI. The ends lost 5 bases at V and 10 bases at J; junction bases unmatched: 6. The CDR3 nucleotides read TGTGCCAGCTCAACCGGGACTACTGCGCAGTATTTT. Its translation is CASSTGTTAQYF.

The rearrangement joins TRBV14 to TRBJ2-7, with 10 bases identical to TRBD2. The CDR3 sequence is 13 residues long. Germline assignment: CDR1 SGHDN and CDR2 FVKESK. J lost 4 bases, V lost 4 bases, and 1 base had no gene match. Written as DNA, the CDR3 is TGTGCCAGCAGCCTACTAGCGGGGTACGAGCAGTACTTC. Its translation: CASSLLAGYEQYF.

This clone was observed once. This chain links TRBV5-6 with TRBJ2-5; no definite D call. Near its end, the DNA agrees better with TRBJ2-7, so the J call may be wrong. The germline gives CDR1 SGHDT, CDR2 YYEEEE. There are 12 residues in the CDR3. The CDR3 region has the DNA TGTGCCAGCAGCCTGACACCCTACGAGCAGTACTTC. Translated, it gives CASSLTPYEQYF.

The chain is built from TRBV4-2 and TRBJ2-7; 7 bases align to TRBD1. The CDR3 has 16 amino acids. Germline loops: CDR1 LGHNA, CDR2 YNFKEQ. With V trimmed by 5 bases and J by 4 bases, 14 bases remained unmatched. CDR3 sequence reads: CASSLNRDSLKYEQYF. Written as DNA, the CDR3 is TGTGCCAGCAGCTTAAACCGGGACAGTTTAAAGTACGAGCAGTACTTC.

The J gene is TRBJ1-1, the V gene TRBV19, with no clear D. This CDR3 comprises 13 residues. Germline V lookup: CDR1 LNHDA, CDR2 SQIVND (reference sequence). V was cut by 2 bases and J by 1 base, with 5 bases left in between. CDR3 amino acids: CASSIRTNTEAFF. The CDR3 region has the DNA TGTGCCAGTAGTATACGCACGAACACTGAAGCTTTCTTT.

V usage is TRBV30 and J usage is TRBJ1-2, with D possibly matching TRBD1 (6 bases). Looked up from germline, CDR1 is GTSNPN and CDR2 is SVGIG (reference sequence). This CDR3 has 19 amino acids. The V end was cut by 0 bases, the J end by 1 base, with 24 bases between. The CDR3: CAWSVFYPRTAKDNYGYTF. The CDR3 region has the DNA TGTGCCTGGAGTGTATTTTACCCTAGGACAGCAAAAGATAACTATGGCTACACCTTC.

This clone was observed a few times. The CDR3 nucleotides read TGTGCCAGCAGTTTCGAGCGACGGTCTAATTCACCCCTCCACTTT. Translation: CASSFERRSNSPLHF. This rearrangement joins TRBV27 to TRBJ1-6; D is ambiguous. The CDR3 runs 15 residues. Germline V gene data show CDR1 as MNHEY and CDR2 as SMNVEV (reference sequence). V was trimmed by 3 bases and J by 6 bases, leaving 12 bases between them.

This clone was seen a handful of times. V is TRBV27 and J is TRBJ2-1; 9 nucleotides align to TRBD1. Germline CDR1 and CDR2: MNHEY and SMNVEV (reference sequence). With 4 bases clipped from V and 7 bases from J, the junction kept 8 bases outside the gene matches. The CDR3 contains 15 residues. The CDR3 sequence: CASSSNRGRGNEQFF. CDR3 nucleotide sequence: TGTGCCAGCAGTTCGAACAGGGGGCGTGGGAATGAGCAGTTCTTC.

The chain has TRBV2 and TRBJ2-5; 7 nucleotides line up with TRBD1. This CDR3 region has 15 residues. Germline trimming cut 6 bases from V and 5 bases from J; bases unmatched to any gene: 12. Germline CDR1 and CDR2: SNHLY and FYNNEI. Written as DNA, the CDR3 is TGTGCCAGCAGAGCAGACCGACAGGGTATGGAGACCCAGTACTTC. Its protein product is CASRADRQGMETQYF.

This sequence joins TRBV27 and TRBJ2-5; possible D gene TRBD1, 5 bases. The DNA end is more similar to TRBJ2-7, so the J call may be wrong. Germline CDR1 reads MNHEY; CDR2 reads SMNVEV (reference sequence). CDR3 length equals 17 residues. The CDR3 coding sequence is TGTGCCAGCAGTTTAGGTTTGGGGCCGCCTGCCTCCTACGAGCAGTACTTC. Protein product: CASSLGLGPPASYEQYF.

This chain joins TRBV19 and TRBJ1-5, with 7 bases that match TRBD1. The germline V gene has CDR1 LNHDA and CDR2 SQIVND (reference sequence). V shed 2 bases, J shed 10 bases, and the junction held 8 bases outside the gene matches. CDR3 length: 14 amino acids. The chain's CDR3 is CASSIRQGQFPQHF. DNA of the CDR3: TGTGCCAGTAGTATACGACAGGGCCAATTTCCCCAGCATTTT.

There are a few counts of this clone. The V and J genes are TRBV7-3 and TRBJ2-1, with 9 nucleotides matching TRBD1. Germline lookup yields CDR1 SGHTA and CDR2 FQGTGA. V was clipped by 2 bases and J by 6 bases; unmatched bases: 5. The CDR3 consists of 15 residues. CDR3 residues: CASSLQRTGVNEQFF. The CDR3 DNA reads TGTGCCAGCAGCTTACAACGGACAGGGGTCAATGAGCAGTTCTTC.